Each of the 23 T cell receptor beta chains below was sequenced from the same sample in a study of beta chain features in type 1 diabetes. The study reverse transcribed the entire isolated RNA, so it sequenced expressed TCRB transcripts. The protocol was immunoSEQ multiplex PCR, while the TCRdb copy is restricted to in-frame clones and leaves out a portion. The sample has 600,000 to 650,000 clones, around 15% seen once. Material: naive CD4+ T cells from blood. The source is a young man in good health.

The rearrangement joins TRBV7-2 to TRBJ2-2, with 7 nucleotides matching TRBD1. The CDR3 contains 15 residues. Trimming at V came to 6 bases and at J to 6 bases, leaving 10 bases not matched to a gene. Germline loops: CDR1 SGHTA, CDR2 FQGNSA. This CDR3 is CASSADRDRPGELFF. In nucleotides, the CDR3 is TGTGCCAGCAGTGCCGACAGGGATAGGCCCGGGGAGCTGTTTTTT.

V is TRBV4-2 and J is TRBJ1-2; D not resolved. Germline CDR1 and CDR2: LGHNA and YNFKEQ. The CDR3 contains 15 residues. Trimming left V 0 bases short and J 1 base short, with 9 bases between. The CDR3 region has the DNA TGTGCCAGCAGCCAAGAAGGGCAATTTAACTATGGCTACACCTTC. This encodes CASSQEGQFNYGYTF.

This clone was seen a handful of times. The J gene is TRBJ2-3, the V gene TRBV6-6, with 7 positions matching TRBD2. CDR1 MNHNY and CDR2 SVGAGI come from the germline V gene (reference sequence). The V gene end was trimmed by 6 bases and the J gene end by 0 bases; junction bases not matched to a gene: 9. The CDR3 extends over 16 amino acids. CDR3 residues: CASSRRAGESTDTQYF. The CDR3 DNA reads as TGTGCCAGCAGCCGGAGGGCGGGAGAGAGCACAGATACGCAGTATTTT.

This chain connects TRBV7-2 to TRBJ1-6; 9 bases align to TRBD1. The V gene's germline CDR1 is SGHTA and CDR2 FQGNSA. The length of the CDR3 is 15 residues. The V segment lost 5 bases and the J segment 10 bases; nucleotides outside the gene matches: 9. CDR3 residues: CASSPDGTGKSPLHF. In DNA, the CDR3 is TGTGCCAGCAGCCCTGACGGGACAGGGAAATCACCCCTCCACTTT.

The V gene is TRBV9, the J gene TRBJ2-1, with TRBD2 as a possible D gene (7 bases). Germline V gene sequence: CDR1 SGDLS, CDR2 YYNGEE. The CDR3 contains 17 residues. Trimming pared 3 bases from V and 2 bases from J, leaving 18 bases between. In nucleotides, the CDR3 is TGTGCCAGCAGCGAGCCCCGAGGGGGGGGCCCCTACAATGAGCAGTTCTTC. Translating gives CASSEPRGGGPYNEQFF.

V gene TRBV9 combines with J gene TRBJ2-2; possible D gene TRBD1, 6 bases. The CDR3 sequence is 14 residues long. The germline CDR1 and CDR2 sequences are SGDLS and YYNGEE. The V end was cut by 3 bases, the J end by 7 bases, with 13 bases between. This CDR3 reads CASSAQPGVGELFF. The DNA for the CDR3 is TGTGCCAGCAGCGCCCAGCCAGGGGTCGGGGAGCTGTTTTTT.

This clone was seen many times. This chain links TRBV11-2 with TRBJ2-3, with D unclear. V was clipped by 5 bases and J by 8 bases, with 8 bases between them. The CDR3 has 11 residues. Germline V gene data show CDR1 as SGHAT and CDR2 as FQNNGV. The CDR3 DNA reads TGTGCCAGCAGCACATATACTACGCAGTATTTT. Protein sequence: CASSTYTTQYF.

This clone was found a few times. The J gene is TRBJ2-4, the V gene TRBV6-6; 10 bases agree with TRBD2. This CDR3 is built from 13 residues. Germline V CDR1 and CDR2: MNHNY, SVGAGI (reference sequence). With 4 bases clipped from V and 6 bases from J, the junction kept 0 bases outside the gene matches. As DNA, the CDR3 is TGTGCCAGCAGTTTAGCGGGGGGAAACATTCAGTACTTC. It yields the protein CASSLAGGNIQYF.

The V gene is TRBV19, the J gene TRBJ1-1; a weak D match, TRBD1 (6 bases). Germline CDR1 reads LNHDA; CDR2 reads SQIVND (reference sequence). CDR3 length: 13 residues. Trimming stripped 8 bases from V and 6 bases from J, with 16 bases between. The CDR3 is CASHFQGSAEAFF. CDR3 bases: TGTGCCAGTCACTTCCAGGGGAGTGCTGAAGCTTTCTTT.

CDR3 sequence: CASSQGTGGYGYTF. DNA for the CDR3: TGTGCCAGCAGCCAAGGGACCGGAGGTTACGGCTACACCTTC. V usage is TRBV9 and J usage is TRBJ1-2; D perhaps matches TRBD1 (5 bases). Per germline, CDR1 SGDLS and CDR2 YYNGEE. The ends were cut back, 4 bases at V and 8 bases at J, with 18 bases in the middle. There are 14 residues in the CDR3.

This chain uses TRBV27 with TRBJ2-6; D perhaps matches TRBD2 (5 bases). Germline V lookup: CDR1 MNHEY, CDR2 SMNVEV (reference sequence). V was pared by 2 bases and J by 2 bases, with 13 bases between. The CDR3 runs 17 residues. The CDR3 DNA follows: TGTGCCAGCAGTTTAAGCACCGAGAGGGCTGGGGCCAACGTCCTGACTTTC. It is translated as CASSLSTERAGANVLTF.

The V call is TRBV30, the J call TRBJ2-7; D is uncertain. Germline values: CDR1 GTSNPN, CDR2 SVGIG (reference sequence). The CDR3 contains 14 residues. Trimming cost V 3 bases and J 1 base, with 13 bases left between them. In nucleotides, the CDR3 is TGTGCCTGGAGACCAAGACTGATGTCCTACGAGCAGTACTTC. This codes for CAWRPRLMSYEQYF.

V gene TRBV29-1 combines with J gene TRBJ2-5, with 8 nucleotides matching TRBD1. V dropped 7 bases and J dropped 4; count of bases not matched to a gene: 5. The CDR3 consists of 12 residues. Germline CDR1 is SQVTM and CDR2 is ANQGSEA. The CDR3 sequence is CSGNRGRETQYF. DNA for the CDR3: TGCAGCGGCAACAGGGGGAGAGAGACCCAGTACTTC.

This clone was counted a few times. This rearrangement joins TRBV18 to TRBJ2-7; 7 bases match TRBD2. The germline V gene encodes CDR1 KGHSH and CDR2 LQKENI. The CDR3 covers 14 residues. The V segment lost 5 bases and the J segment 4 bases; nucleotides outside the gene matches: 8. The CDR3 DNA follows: TGTGCCAGCTCAACTAGCGTAGAGAGTTACGAGCAGTACTTC. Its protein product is CASSTSVESYEQYF. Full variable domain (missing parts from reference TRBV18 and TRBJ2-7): NAGVMQNPRHLVRRRGQEARLRCSPMKGHSHVYWYRQLPEEGLKFMVYLQKENIIDESGMPKERFSAEFPKEGPSILRIQQVVRGDSAAYFCASSTSVESYEQYFGPGTRLTVT.

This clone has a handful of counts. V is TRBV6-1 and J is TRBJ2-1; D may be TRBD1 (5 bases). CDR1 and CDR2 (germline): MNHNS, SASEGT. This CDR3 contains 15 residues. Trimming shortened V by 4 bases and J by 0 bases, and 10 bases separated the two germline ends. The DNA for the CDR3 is TGTGCCAGCAGTGCCAGGGTCCCCTCCTACAATGAGCAGTTCTTC. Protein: CASSARVPSYNEQFF.

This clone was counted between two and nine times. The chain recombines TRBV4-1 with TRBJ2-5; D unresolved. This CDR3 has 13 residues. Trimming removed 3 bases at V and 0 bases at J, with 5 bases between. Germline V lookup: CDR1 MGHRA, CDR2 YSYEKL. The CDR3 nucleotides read TGCGCCAGCAGCCAGCGCAACCAAGAGACCCAGTACTTC. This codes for CASSQRNQETQYF.

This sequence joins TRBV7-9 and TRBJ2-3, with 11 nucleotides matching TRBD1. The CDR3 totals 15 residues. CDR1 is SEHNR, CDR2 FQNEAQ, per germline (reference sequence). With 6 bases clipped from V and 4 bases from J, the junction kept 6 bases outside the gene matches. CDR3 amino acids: CASRKGQGVSDTQYF. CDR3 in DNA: TGTGCCAGCAGGAAGGGACAGGGGGTGTCAGATACGCAGTATTTT.

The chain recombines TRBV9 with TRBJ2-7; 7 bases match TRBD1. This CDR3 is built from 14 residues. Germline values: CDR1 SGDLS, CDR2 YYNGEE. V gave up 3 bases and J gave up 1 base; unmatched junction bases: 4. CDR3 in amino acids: CASSGQGSSYEQYF. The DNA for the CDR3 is TGTGCCAGCAGCGGACAGGGCTCTTCCTACGAGCAGTACTTC.

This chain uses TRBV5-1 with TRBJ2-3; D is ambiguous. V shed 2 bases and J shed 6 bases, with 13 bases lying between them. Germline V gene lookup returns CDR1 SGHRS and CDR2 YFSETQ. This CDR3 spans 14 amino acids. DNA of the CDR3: TGCGCCAGCAGCTTCGGACCTGCGCCCGATACGCAGTATTTT. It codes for CASSFGPAPDTQYF.

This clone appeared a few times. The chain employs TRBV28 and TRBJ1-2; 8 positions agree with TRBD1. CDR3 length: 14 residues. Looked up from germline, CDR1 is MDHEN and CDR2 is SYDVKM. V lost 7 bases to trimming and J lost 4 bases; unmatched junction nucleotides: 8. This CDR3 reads CASTGQGYGYGYTF. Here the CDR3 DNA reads TGTGCCAGCACCGGACAGGGCTACGGCTATGGCTACACCTTC.

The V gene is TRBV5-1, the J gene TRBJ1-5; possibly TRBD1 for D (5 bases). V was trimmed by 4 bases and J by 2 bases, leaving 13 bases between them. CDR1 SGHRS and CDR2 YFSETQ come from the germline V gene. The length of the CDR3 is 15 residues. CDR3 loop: CASSQGPEGNQPQHF. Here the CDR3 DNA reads TGCGCCAGCAGCCAGGGTCCCGAAGGCAATCAGCCCCAGCATTTT.

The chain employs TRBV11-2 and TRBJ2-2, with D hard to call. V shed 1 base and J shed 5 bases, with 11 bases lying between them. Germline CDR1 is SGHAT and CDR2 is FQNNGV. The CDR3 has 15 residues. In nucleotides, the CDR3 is TGTGCCAGCAGCTTAGGATCGGTACGGACCGGGGAGCTGTTTTTT. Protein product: CASSLGSVRTGELFF.

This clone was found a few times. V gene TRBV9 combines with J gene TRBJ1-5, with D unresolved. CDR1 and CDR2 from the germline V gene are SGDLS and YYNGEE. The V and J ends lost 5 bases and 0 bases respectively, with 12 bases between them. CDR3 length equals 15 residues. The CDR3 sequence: CASSPDGFSNQPQHF. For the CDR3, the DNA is TGTGCCAGCAGTCCCGACGGATTTAGCAATCAGCCCCAGCATTTT.